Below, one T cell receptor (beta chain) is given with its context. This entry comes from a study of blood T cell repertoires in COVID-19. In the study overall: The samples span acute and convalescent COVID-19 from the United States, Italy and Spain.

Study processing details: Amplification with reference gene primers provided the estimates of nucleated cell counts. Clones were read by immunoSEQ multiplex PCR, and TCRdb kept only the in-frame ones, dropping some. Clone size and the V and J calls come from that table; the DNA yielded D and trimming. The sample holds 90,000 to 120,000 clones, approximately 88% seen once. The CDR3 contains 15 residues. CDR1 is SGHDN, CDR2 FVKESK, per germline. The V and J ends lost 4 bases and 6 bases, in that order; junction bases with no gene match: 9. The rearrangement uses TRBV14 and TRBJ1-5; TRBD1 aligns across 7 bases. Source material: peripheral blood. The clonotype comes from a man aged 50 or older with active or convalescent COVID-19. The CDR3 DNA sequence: TGTGCCAGCAGCCCGGACCCACGACAGGGTCAGCCCCAGCATTTT. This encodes CASSPDPRQGQPQHF.